Included here is one TCR beta chain sequence, with context. Antigen unknown. The sample originates from a study of lymphopenia after photon versus proton radiotherapy. Study results and caveats: Survival link was tested only in deceased patients; proton benefit remains a possibility. Under photons, naive T cells and diversity fell while effector/memory populations rose.

Repertoires were generated with immunoSEQ multiplex PCR, while TCRdb's copy carries only in-frame clones and drops some. The sample consists of 35,000 to 40,000 clones, about 85% of them appearing once. Germline V CDR1 and CDR2: SGHKS, YYEKEE (reference sequence). V trimming: 0 bases; J trimming: 4 bases; junction bases outside the gene matches: 3. The CDR3 runs 15 residues. The TCR comes from a man aged 45-65 years with gastric cancer. The sequencing used peripheral blood, collected from a patient treated with photon-based radiotherapy. This chain links TRBV5-5 with TRBJ1-4; 7 positions agree with TRBD1. The CDR3 loop reads CASSLGAGGNEKLFF. The CDR3 nucleotides are TGTGCCAGCAGCTTGGGGGCAGGGGGTAATGAAAAACTGTTTTTT.